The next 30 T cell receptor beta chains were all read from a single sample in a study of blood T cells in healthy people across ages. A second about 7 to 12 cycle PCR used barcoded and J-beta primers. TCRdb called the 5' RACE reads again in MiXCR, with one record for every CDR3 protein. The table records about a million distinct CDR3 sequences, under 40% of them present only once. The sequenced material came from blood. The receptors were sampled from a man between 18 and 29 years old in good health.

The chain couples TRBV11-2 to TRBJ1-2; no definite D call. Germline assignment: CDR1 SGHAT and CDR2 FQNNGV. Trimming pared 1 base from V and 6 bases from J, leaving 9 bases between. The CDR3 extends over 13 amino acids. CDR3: CASSLGVVDGYTF. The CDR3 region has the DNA TGTGCCAGCAGCTTAGGAGTCGTGGATGGCTACACCTTC.

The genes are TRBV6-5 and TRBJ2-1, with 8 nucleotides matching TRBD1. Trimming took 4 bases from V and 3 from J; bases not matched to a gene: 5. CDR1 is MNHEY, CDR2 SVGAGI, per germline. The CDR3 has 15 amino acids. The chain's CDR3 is CASSSRQGFYNEQFF. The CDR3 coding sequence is TGTGCCAGCAGTTCGCGACAGGGGTTCTACAATGAGCAGTTCTTC.

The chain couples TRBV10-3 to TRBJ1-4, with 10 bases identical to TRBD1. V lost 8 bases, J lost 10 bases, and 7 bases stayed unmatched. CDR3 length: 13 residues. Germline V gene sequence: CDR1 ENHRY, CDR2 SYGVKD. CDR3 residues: CAIPGQGEGKLFF. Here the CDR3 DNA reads TGTGCCATCCCAGGACAGGGGGAAGGAAAACTGTTTTTT.

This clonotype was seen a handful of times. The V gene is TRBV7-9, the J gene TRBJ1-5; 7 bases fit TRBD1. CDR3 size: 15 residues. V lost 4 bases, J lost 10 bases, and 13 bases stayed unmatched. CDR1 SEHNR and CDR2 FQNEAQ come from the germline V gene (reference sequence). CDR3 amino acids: CASSSETGALGPQHF. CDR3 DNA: TGTGCCAGCAGCTCTGAAACAGGGGCCTTGGGTCCCCAGCATTTT.

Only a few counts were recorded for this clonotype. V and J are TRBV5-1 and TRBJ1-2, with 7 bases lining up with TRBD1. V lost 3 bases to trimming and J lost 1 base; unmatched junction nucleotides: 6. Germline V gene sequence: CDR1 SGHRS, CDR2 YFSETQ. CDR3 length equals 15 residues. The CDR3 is CASSSGTVGNYGYTF. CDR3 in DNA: TGCGCCAGCAGCTCTGGGACAGTCGGTAACTATGGCTACACCTTC.

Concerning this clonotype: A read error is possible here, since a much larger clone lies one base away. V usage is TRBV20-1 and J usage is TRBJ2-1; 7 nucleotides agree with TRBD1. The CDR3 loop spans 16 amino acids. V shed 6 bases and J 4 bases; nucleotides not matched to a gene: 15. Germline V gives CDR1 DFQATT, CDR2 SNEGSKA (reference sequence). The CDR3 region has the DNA TGCAGTGCCCCGAAAGCGAGGGGGCCGGTGTACAATGAGCAGTTCTTC. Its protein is CSAPKARGPVYNEQFF.

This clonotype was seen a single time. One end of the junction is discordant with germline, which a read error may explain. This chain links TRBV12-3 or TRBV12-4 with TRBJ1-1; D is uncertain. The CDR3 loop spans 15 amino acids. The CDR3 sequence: CTSSFASGGDTEAFF. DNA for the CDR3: TGTACCAGCAGTTTCGCCTCGGGTGGGGACACTGAAGCTTTCTTT.

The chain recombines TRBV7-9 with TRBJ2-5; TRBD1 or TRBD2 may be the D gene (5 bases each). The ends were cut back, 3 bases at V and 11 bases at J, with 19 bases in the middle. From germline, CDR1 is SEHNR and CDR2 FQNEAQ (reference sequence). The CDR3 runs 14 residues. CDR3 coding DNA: TGTGCCAGCAGCTTCGCAGGGAGTGGGTACGGGCAGTACTTC. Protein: CASSFAGSGYGQYF.

The CDR3 region is CASTGQAPDTQYF. Here the CDR3 DNA reads TGTGCCAGCACGGGCCAGGCCCCAGATACGCAGTATTTT. This rearrangement joins TRBV7-2 to TRBJ2-3; unclear D gene. V gave up 7 bases and J gave up 4 bases, with 12 bases separating them. Germline V CDR1 and CDR2: SGHTA, FQGNSA. This CDR3 is 13 amino acids long.

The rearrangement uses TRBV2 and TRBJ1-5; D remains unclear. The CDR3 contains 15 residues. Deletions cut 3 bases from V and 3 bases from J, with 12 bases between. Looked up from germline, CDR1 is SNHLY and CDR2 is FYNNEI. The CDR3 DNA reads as TGTGCCAGCAGTGACACTTGGGATAACAATCAGCCCCAGCATTTT. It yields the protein CASSDTWDNNQPQHF. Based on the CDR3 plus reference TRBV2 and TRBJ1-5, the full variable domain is EPEVTQTPSHQVTQMGQEVILRCVPISNHLYFYWYRQILGQKVEFLVSFYNNEISEKSEIFDDQFSVERPDGSNFTLKIRSTKLEDSAMYFCASSDTWDNNQPQHFGDGTRLSIL.

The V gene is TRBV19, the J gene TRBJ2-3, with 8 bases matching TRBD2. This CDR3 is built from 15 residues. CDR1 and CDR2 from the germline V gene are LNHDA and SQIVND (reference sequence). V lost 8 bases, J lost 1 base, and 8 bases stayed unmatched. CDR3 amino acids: CASRPGGDRTDTQYF. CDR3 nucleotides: TGTGCCAGTCGACCGGGAGGGGACCGCACAGATACGCAGTATTTT.

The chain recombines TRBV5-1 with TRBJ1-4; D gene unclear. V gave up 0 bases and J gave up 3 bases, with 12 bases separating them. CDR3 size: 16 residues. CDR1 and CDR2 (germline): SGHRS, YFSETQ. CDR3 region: CASSLGGFSPNEKLFF. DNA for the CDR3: TGCGCCAGCAGCTTGGGGGGATTTTCGCCTAATGAAAAACTGTTTTTT. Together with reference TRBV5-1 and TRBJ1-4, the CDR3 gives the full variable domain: KAGVTQTPRYLIKTRGQQVTLSCSPISGHRSVSWYQQTPGQGLQFLFEYFSETQRNKGNFPGRFSGRQFSNSRSEMNVSTLELGDSALYLCASSLGGFSPNEKLFFGSGTQLSVL.

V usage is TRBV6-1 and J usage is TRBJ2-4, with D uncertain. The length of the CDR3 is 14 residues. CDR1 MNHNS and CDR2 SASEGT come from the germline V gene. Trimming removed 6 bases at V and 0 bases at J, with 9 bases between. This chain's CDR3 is CASSGRRAKNIQYF. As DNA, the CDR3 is TGTGCCAGCAGCGGACGGAGAGCCAAAAACATTCAGTACTTC.

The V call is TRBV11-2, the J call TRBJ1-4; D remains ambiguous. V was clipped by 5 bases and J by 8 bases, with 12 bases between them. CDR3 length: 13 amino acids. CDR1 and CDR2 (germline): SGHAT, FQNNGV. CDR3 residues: CASSPQYGEKLFF. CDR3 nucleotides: TGTGCCAGCAGCCCACAGTATGGGGAAAAACTGTTTTTT.

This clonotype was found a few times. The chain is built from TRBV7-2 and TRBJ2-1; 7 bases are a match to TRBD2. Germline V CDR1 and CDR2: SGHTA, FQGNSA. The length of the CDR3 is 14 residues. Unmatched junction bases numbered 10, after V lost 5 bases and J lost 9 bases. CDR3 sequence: CASSPTSTLSEQFF. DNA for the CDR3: TGTGCCAGCAGCCCGACTAGCACCTTATCTGAGCAGTTCTTC.

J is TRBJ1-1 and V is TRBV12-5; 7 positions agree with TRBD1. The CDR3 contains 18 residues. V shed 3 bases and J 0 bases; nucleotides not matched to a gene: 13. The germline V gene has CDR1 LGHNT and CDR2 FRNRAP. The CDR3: CASGLSDRLTRMNTEAFF. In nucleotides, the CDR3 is TGTGCTAGTGGTTTATCGGACAGGCTGACGAGAATGAACACTGAAGCTTTCTTT.

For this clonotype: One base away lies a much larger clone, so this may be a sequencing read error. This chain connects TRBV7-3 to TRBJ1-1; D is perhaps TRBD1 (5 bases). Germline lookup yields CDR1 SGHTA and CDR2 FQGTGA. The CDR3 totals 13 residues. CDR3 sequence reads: CASSFRVNTETFF. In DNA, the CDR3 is TGTGCCAGCAGCTTCAGGGTCAACACTGAAACTTTCTTT.

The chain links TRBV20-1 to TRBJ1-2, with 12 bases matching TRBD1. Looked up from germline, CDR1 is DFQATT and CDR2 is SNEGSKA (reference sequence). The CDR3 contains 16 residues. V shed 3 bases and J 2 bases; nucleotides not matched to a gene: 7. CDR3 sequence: CSARLRDRGPNYGYTF. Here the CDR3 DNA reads TGCAGTGCTAGGCTCCGGGACAGGGGGCCAAACTATGGCTACACCTTC.

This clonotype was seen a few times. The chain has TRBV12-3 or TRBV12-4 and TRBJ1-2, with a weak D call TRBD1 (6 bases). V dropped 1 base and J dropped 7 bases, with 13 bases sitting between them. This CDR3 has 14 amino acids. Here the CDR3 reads CASSLGQGNGGYTF. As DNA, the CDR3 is TGTGCCAGCAGTTTAGGGCAGGGGAATGGTGGCTACACCTTC.

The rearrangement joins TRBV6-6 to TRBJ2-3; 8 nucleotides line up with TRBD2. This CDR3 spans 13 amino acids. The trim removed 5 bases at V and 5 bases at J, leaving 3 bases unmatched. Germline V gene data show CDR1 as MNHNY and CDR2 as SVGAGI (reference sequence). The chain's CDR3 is CASSGTSQDTQYF. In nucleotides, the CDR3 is TGTGCCAGCAGTGGGACTAGTCAAGATACGCAGTATTTT.

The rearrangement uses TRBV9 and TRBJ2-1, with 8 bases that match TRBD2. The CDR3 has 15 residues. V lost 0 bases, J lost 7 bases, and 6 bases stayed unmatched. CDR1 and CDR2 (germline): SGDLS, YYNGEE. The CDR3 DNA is TGTGCCAGCAGCGTAGTGTCGGGGGGGCGGAATGAGCAGTTCTTC. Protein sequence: CASSVVSGGRNEQFF.

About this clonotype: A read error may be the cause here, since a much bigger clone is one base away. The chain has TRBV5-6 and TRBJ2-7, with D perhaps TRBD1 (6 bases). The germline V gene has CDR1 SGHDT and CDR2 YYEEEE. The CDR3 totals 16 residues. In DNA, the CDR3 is TGTGCCAGCAGCTTTAATCAGGGGACGCGCTCCGACGAGCAGTACTTC. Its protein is CASSFNQGTRSDEQYF.

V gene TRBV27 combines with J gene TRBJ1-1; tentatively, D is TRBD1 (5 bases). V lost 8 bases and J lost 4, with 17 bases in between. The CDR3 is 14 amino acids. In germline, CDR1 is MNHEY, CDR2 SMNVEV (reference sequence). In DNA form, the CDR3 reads TGTGCCAGCCTCGTTGTCGGGACGGGCACTGAAGCTTTCTTT. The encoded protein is CASLVVGTGTEAFF.

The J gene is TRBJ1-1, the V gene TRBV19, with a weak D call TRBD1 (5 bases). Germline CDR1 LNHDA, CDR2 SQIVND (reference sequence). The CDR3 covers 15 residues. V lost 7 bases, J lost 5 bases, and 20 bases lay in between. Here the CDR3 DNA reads TGTGCCAGTACCCCCAGGCCAGGGACGGAAACTGAAGCTTTCTTT. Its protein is CASTPRPGTETEAFF.

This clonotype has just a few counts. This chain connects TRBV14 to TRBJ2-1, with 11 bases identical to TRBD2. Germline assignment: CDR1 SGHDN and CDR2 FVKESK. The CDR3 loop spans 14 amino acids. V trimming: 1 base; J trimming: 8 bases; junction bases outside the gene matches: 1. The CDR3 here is CASSQGLAGHEQFF. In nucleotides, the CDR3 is TGTGCCAGCAGCCAAGGACTAGCGGGGCATGAGCAGTTCTTC. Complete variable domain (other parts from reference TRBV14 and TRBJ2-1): EAGVTQFPSHSVIEKGQTVTLRCDPISGHDNLYWYRRVMGKEIKFLLHFVKESKQDESGMPNNRFLAERTGGTYSTLKVQPAELEDSGVYFCASSQGLAGHEQFFGPGTRLTVL.

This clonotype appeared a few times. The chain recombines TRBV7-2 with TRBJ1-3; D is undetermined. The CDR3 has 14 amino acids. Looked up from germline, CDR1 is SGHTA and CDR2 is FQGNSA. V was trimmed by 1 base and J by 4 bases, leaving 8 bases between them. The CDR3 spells CASSLVREGNTIYF. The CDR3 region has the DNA TGTGCCAGCAGCTTAGTACGGGAGGGAAACACCATATATTTT.

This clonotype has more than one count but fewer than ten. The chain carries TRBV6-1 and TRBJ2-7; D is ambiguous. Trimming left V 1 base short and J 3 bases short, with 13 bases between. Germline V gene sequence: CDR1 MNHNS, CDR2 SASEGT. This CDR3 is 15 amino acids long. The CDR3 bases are TGTGCCAGCAGTGAAGACCCCATTGCCCGCTACGAGCAGTACTTC. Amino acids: CASSEDPIARYEQYF.

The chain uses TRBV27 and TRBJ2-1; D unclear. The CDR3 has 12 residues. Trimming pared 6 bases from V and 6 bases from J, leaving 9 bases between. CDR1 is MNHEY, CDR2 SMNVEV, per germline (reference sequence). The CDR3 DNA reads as TGTGCCAGCAGCGGCGGATTCAATGAGCAGTTCTTC. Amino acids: CASSGGFNEQFF.

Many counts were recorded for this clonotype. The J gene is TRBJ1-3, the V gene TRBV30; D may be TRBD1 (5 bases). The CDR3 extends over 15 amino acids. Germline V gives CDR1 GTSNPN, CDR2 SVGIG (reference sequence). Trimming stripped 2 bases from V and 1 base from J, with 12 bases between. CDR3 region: CAWSRLGASGNTIYF. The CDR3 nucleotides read TGTGCCTGGAGTCGATTAGGGGCGTCTGGAAACACCATATATTTT.

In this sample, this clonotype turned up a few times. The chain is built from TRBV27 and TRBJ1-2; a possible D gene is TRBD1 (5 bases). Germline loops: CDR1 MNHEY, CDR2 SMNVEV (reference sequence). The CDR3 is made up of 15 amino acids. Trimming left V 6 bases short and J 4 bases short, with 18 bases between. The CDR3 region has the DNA TGTGCCAGCAGCGGCGTTAAGGGGTCGGGCTATGGCTACACCTTC. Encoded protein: CASSGVKGSGYGYTF.